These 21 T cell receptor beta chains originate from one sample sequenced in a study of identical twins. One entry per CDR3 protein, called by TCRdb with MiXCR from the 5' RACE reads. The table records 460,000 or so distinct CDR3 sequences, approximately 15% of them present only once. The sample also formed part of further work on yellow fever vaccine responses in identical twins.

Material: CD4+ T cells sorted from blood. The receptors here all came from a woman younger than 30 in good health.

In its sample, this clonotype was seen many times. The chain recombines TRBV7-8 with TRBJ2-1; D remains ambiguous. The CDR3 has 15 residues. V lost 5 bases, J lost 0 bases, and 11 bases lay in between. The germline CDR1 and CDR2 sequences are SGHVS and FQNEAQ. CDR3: CASSRRSSSYNEQFF. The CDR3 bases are TGTGCCAGCAGCAGACGATCGAGCTCCTACAATGAGCAGTTCTTC.

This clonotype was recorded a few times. The CDR3, as DNA: TGCAGTGCTACCCATGGTAGCGGGACTACAGATACGCAGTATTTT. The encoded protein is CSATHGSGTTDTQYF. The chain recombines TRBV20-1 with TRBJ2-3, with TRBD2 identical over 8 bases. Losses at the gene ends were 4 bases for V and 3 bases for J; bases not matched to a gene: 9. The CDR3 runs to 15 residues. The germline CDR1 and CDR2 sequences are DFQATT and SNEGSKA (reference sequence).

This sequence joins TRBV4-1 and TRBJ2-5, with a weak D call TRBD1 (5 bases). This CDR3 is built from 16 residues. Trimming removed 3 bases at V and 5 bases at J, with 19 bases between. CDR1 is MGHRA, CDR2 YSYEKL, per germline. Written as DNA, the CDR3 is TGCGCCAGCAGCCAGACCGACTCAGGGTTGGGGGAGACCCAGTACTTC. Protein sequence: CASSQTDSGLGETQYF.

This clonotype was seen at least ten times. CDR3 nucleotides: TGTGCCAGCAGCCCCCGGGACAGATACAATGAGCAGTTCTTC. Amino acids: CASSPRDRYNEQFF. V and J are TRBV7-8 and TRBJ2-1; 7 nucleotides align to TRBD1. CDR1 is SGHVS, CDR2 FQNEAQ, per germline. The CDR3 sequence is 14 residues long. V was pared by 5 bases and J by 4 bases, with 5 bases of the junction left unmatched.

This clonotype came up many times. The CDR3 sequence: CATSPGTGGIRSSYNEQFF. The CDR3 DNA reads TGTGCCACCAGCCCCGGGACAGGGGGTATACGAAGCTCCTACAATGAGCAGTTCTTC. V is TRBV24-1 and J is TRBJ2-1, with TRBD1 matching 11 bases. The length of the CDR3 is 19 residues. Per germline, CDR1 KGHDR and CDR2 SFDVKD. The ends lost 7 bases at V and 0 bases at J; junction bases unmatched: 13.

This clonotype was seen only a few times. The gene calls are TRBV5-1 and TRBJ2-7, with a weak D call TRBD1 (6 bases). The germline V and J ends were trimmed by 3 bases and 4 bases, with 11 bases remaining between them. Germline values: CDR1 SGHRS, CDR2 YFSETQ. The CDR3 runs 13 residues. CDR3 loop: CASSSADRYEQYF. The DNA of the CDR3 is TGCGCCAGCAGCTCCGCGGACAGATACGAGCAGTACTTC.

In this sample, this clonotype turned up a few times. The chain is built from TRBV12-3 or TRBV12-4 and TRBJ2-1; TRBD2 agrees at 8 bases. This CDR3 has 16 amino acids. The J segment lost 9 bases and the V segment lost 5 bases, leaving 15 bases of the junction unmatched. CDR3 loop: CASSPPVGLAKPEQFF. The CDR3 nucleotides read TGTGCCAGCAGTCCTCCTGTAGGACTAGCTAAGCCTGAGCAGTTCTTC.

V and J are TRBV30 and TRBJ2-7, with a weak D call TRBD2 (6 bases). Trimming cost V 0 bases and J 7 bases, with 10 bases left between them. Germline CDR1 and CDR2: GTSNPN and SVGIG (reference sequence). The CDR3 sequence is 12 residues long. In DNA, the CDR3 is TGTGCCTGGAGTGTCGGAGGGCAGGAGCAGTACTTC. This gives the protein CAWSVGGQEQYF.

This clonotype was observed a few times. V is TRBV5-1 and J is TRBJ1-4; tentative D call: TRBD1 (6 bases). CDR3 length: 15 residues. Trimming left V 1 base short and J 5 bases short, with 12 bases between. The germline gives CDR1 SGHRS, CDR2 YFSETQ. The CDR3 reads CASSLIGGRNEKLFF. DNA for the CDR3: TGCGCCAGCAGCTTGATTGGGGGCAGGAATGAAAAACTGTTTTTT.

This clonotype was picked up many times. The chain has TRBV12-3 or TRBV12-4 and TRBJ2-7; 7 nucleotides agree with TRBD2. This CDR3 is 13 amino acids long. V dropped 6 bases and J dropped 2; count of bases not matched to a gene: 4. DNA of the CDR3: TGTGCCAGCAGCTTCGGGACTACCTACGAGCAGTACTTC. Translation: CASSFGTTYEQYF.

The chain's CDR3 is CASRSGGLNTEAFF. CDR3 sequence (DNA): TGTGCCAGCAGGTCGGGGGGCCTGAACACTGAAGCTTTCTTT. The rearrangement links TRBV28 to TRBJ1-1, with TRBD1 as a possible D gene (6 bases). CDR1 is MDHEN and CDR2 is SYDVKM in the germline V gene. CDR3 size: 14 residues. The ends were cut back, 6 bases at V and 0 bases at J, with 11 bases in the middle.

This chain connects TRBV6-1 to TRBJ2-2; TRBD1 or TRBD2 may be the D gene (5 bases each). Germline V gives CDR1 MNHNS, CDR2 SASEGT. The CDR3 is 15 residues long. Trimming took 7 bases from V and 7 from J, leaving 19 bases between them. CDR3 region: CASTRRGGTGGELFF. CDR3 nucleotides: TGTGCCAGCACCAGACGGGGCGGCACAGGCGGGGAGCTGTTTTTT.

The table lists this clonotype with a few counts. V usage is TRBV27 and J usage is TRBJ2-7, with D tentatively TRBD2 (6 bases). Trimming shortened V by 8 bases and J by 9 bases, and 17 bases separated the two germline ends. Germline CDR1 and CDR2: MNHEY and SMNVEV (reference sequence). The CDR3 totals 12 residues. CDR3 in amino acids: CASGRTAVGQYF. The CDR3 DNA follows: TGTGCCAGCGGGAGGACTGCAGTTGGGCAGTACTTC.

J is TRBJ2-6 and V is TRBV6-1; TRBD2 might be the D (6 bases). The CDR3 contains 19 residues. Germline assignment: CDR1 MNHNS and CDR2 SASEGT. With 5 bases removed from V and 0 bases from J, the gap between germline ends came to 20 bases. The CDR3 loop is CASSQDPGLLSSGANVLTF. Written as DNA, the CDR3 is TGTGCCAGCAGTCAAGACCCGGGACTCCTAAGCTCTGGGGCCAACGTCCTGACTTTC.

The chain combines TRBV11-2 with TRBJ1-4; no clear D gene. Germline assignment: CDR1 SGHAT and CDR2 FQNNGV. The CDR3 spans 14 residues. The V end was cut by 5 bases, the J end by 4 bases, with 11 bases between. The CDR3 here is CASSDLGFNEKLFF. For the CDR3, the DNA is TGTGCCAGCAGCGACCTGGGCTTTAATGAAAAACTGTTTTTT.

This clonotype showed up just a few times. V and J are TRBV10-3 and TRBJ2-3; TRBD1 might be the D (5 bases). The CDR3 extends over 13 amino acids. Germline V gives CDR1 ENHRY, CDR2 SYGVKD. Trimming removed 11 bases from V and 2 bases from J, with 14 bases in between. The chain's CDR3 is CASGAQPTDTQYF. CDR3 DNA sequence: TGTGCCTCTGGGGCACAGCCCACAGATACGCAGTATTTT.

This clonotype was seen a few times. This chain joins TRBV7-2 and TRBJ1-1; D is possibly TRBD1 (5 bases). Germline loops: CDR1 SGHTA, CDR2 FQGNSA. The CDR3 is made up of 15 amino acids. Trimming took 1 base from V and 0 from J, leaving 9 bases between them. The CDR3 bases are TGTGCCAGCAGCTTAGGAGGGGCCGTGAACACTGAAGCTTTCTTT. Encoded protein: CASSLGGAVNTEAFF. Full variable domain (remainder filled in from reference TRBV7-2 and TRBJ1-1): GAGVSQSPSNKVTEKGKDVELRCDPISGHTALYWYRQSLGQGLEFLIYFQGNSAPDKSGLPSDRFSAERTGGSVSTLTIQRTQQEDSAVYLCASSLGGAVNTEAFFGQGTRLTVV.

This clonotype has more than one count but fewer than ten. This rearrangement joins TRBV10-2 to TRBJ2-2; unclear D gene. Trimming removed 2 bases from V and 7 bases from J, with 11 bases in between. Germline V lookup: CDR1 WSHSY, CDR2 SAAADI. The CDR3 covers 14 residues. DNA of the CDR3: TGCGCCAGCAGTGAGAACGGTGGCCTCGGGGAGCTGTTTTTT. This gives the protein CASSENGGLGELFF.

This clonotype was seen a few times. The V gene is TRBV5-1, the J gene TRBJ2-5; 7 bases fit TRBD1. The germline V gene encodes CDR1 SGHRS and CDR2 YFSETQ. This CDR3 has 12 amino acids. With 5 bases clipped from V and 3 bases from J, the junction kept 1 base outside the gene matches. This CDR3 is CASRDRKETQYF. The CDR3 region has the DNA TGCGCCAGCAGGGACAGGAAAGAGACCCAGTACTTC.

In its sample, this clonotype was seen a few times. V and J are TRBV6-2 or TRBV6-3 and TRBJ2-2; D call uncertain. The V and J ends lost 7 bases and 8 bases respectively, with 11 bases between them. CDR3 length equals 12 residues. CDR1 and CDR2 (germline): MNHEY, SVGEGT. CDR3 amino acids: CASTTFSGELFF. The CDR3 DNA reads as TGTGCCAGCACCACTTTTAGTGGGGAGCTGTTTTTT.

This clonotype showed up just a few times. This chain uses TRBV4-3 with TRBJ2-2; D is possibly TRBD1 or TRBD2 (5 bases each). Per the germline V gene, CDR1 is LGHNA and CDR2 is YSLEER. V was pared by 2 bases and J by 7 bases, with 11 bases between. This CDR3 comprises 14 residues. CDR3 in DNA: TGCGCCAGCAGCCAAAAGGGACGGGGCGGGGAGCTGTTTTTT. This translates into CASSQKGRGGELFF.